This T cell receptor beta chain was sequenced during a study of early T cells in non-severe SARS-CoV-2 infection. As for the study in general: Sequencing used unsorted whole-blood bulk RNA, so chains lack pairing.

In the library, individual cDNA molecules carried attached unique molecular identifiers. TCRdb itself ran the 5' RACE reads through MiXCR, one entry per CDR3 protein. The table lists some 40,000 distinct CDR3 sequences, under 7.5% of them singletons, with around 21% in the top ten. Study-level results: Lookups in VDJdb leaned toward anti-spike CD8 responses and missed private and CD4 specificities.

A few counts support this clonotype. Its antigen is as yet unknown. In germline, CDR1 is MGHRA, CDR2 YSYEKL. This CDR3 comprises 16 residues. The trim removed 2 bases at V and 4 bases at J, leaving 8 bases unmatched. This sequence originates from an adult who was a healthcare worker with PCR-confirmed SARS-CoV-2 infection or an uninfected control (not recorded which). The material was whole blood, obtained at baseline. The chain has TRBV4-1 and TRBJ2-3; 8 nucleotides agree with TRBD2. The CDR3 DNA sequence: TGCGCCAGCAGCCAAACCGGGACTAGAGTCCCAGATACGCAGTATTTT. This sequence encodes CASSQTGTRVPDTQYF.